The sequence of this TCR beta chain was determined in a study of T cells after yellow fever vaccination. Points from the study as a whole: Clones that expanded after primary vaccination mostly reappeared after the booster (around 96% CD4, roughly 90% CD8). The CD4 and CD8 compartments had a small share of their clonotypes in common.

This CDR3 is built from 11 residues. TCRdb re-derived calls from the 5' RACE reads in MiXCR, one entry per CDR3 protein. The sample has fewer than 450,000 distinct CDR3 sequences, around 8.1% seen once. As for this clonotype: The antigen remains unidentified. A much larger clone differs from this one at a single base, so this may be a read error.

The source of this sequence is a man aged 18-30 years who received the YFV17D yellow fever vaccine. The chain has TRBV12-3 or TRBV12-4 and TRBJ2-5; no clear D gene. The sample consisted of PBMCs, taken about 49 days after the first yellow fever vaccination. CDR3 sequence (DNA): TGTGCCAGCAGCCTCCAACAGACCCAGTACTTC. Translated: CASSLQQTQYF.